These 19 T cell receptor beta chains came from one sample sequenced in a study of shared clonotypes between healthy human individuals (dated by TCRdb to about 2020). Receptors were amplified or captured by the immunoSEQ multiplex PCR assay. This immuneACCESS table, as held by TCRdb, lists in-frame sequences with V and J called but not all clones. Of the missing ones, under half trace to an unresolved V gene in checked studies; the others have no known cause. This sample gives 2 million to 3 million clones in total; over 85% of them show up just once. The leading ten clones occupy 0.36% of the sample. The sequencing sample was made of naive CD4+ T cells from PBMCs. Read against the paper, the sample's cell subset or site label means: CD45RA+ positively selected. Receptor source: a man aged 18 to 35 in good health. Some clones in this sample may be carry-over from other donors' samples.

Details on this clone: In the same sample, other DNA sequences code for this CDR3. This chain uses TRBV5-1 with TRBJ2-5, with 9 bases identical to TRBD1. V gave up 0 bases and J gave up 5 bases; unmatched junction bases: 8. The CDR3 is made up of 16 amino acids. Germline CDR1 and CDR2: SGHRS and YFSETQ. CDR3 DNA sequence: TGCGCCAGCAGCTTGGGACCACAGGGGGCTGGGGAGACCCAGTACTTC. Translating it yields CASSLGPQGAGETQYF.

The CDR3: CASTSVRTEAFF. CDR3 nucleotides: TGTGCCAGTACCTCAGTGAGGACTGAAGCTTTCTTT. The genes are TRBV19 and TRBJ1-1; unclear D gene. CDR1 LNHDA and CDR2 SQIVND come from the germline V gene (reference sequence). The length of the CDR3 is 12 residues. The germline V and J ends were trimmed by 7 bases and 5 bases, with 11 bases remaining between them.

The chain couples TRBV18 to TRBJ1-2; D is ambiguous. Trimming shortened V by 0 bases and J by 4 bases, and 12 bases separated the two germline ends. CDR3 length equals 15 residues. CDR1 and CDR2 from the germline V gene are KGHSH and LQKENI. This CDR3 is CASSPPSVQTYGYTF. The CDR3, as DNA: TGTGCCAGCTCACCACCGAGCGTCCAGACCTATGGCTACACCTTC.

The chain has TRBV13 and TRBJ2-3; 15 positions agree with TRBD2. Germline lookup yields CDR1 PRHDT and CDR2 FYEKMQ (reference sequence). J lost 4 bases, V lost 6 bases, and 8 bases had no gene match. CDR3 length: 17 residues. CDR3 loop: CASSPRTSGRAPDTQYF. CDR3 bases: TGTGCCAGCAGTCCCCGGACTAGCGGGAGGGCCCCAGATACGCAGTATTTT. Together with reference TRBV13 and TRBJ2-3, the CDR3 gives the full variable domain: AAGVIQSPRHLIKEKRETATLKCYPIPRHDTVYWYQQGPGQDPQFLISFYEKMQSDKGSIPDRFSAQQFSDYHSELNMSSLELGDSALYFCASSPRTSGRAPDTQYFGPGTRLTVL.

V is TRBV2 and J is TRBJ1-3; 7 nucleotides match TRBD1. The V and J ends lost 6 bases and 0 bases, in that order; junction bases with no gene match: 2. Per the germline V gene, CDR1 is SNHLY and CDR2 is FYNNEI. CDR3 length equals 14 residues. This CDR3 is CASRTGTSGNTIYF. The CDR3 coding sequence is TGTGCCAGCAGGACAGGGACCTCTGGAAACACCATATATTTT.

Written as DNA, the CDR3 is TGTGCCAGCAGCTGGATGAAATTCGGGAGCACTTACGAGCAGTACTTC. Translated: CASSWMKFGSTYEQYF. The chain recombines TRBV5-5 with TRBJ2-7, with a weak D call TRBD2 (6 bases). V was cut by 3 bases and J by 4 bases, with 20 bases left in between. The CDR3 covers 16 residues. CDR1 SGHKS and CDR2 YYEKEE come from the germline V gene (reference sequence).

The chain carries TRBV7-8 and TRBJ1-5, with a tentative D call TRBD1 (5 bases). Germline CDR1 and CDR2: SGHVS and FQNEAQ. V lost 3 bases and J lost 0, with 15 bases in between. CDR3 length: 17 amino acids. CDR3 protein: CASSFGIQGLSNQPQHF. The CDR3 bases are TGTGCCAGCAGCTTTGGGATCCAGGGCCTTAGCAATCAGCCCCAGCATTTT.

The genes are TRBV6-1 and TRBJ2-7; maybe TRBD2 (6 bases). The germline gives CDR1 MNHNS, CDR2 SASEGT. This CDR3 comprises 15 residues. The V and J ends lost 0 bases and 2 bases respectively, with 11 bases between them. CDR3: CASSEAGGAPYEQYF. In nucleotides, the CDR3 is TGTGCCAGCAGTGAAGCTGGCGGGGCTCCCTACGAGCAGTACTTC.

The chain couples TRBV7-9 to TRBJ2-3, with 12 bases lining up with TRBD2. The V and J ends lost 5 bases and 2 bases, in that order; junction bases with no gene match: 8. Germline CDR1 is SEHNR and CDR2 is FQNEAQ (reference sequence). This CDR3 spans 17 amino acids. This chain's CDR3 is CASSPRLAGAVTDTQYF. The CDR3 DNA follows: TGTGCCAGCAGCCCAAGACTAGCGGGAGCTGTCACAGATACGCAGTATTTT.

CDR3 sequence: CASIGGGGDYEQYF. The CDR3 DNA is TGTGCCAGCATTGGCGGTGGAGGGGATTACGAGCAGTACTTC. J is TRBJ2-7 and V is TRBV28; maybe TRBD2 (6 bases). Germline V CDR1 and CDR2: MDHEN, SYDVKM. Trimming removed 7 bases at V and 4 bases at J, with 17 bases between. CDR3 size: 14 residues.

The chain has TRBV5-1 and TRBJ2-2; 8 bases are shared with TRBD1. J gave up 6 bases and V 0 bases, and 4 bases lay outside the gene matches. CDR3 length: 15 amino acids. The germline V gene has CDR1 SGHRS and CDR2 YFSETQ. CDR3 sequence reads: CASSLGGQDSGELFF. The DNA for the CDR3 is TGCGCCAGCAGCTTGGGGGGACAGGACTCCGGGGAGCTGTTTTTT.

CDR3: CASSLGALLNTEAFF. In DNA, the CDR3 is TGCGCCAGCAGCTTGGGCGCACTACTGAACACTGAAGCTTTCTTT. V and J are TRBV5-1 and TRBJ1-1; D unclear. Germline assignment: CDR1 SGHRS and CDR2 YFSETQ. The V end lost 0 bases, the J end lost 0 bases, and 9 bases lay between the germline ends. This CDR3 comprises 15 residues.

The chain is built from TRBV18 and TRBJ1-2; a possible D gene is TRBD1 (5 bases). Germline CDR1 reads KGHSH; CDR2 reads LQKENI. The CDR3 is made up of 14 amino acids. V lost 6 bases to trimming and J lost 7 bases, with 18 bases between them. The CDR3 DNA follows: TGTGCCAGCTCCTATCAGGAACAAACAGGTGGCTACACCTTC. Protein product: CASSYQEQTGGYTF.

This clone was observed once. The J gene is TRBJ2-7, the V gene TRBV6-1; D remains ambiguous. CDR3 size: 15 residues. The germline CDR1 and CDR2 sequences are MNHNS and SASEGT. V lost 7 bases, J lost 0 bases, and 16 bases lay in between. The CDR3 region is CASTGPLRSSYEQYF. In DNA form, the CDR3 reads TGTGCCAGCACTGGGCCGCTACGGAGCTCCTACGAGCAGTACTTC.

This sequence joins TRBV18 and TRBJ2-1; D is perhaps TRBD2 (5 bases). The CDR3 sequence is 16 residues long. CDR1 and CDR2 from the germline V gene are KGHSH and LQKENI. Trimming removed 0 bases at V and 5 bases at J, with 14 bases between. CDR3 nucleotide sequence: TGTGCCAGCTCACCACCGCTAGCCCATAAGGACAATGAGCAGTTCTTC. Translating it yields CASSPPLAHKDNEQFF.

This clone was seen more than once but under ten times. Other DNA sequences of this sample code for an identical CDR3. The V and J genes are TRBV20-1 and TRBJ1-1, with no clear D. The V end was cut by 3 bases, the J end by 1 base, with 3 bases between. The CDR3 is 11 amino acids. CDR1 and CDR2 (germline): DFQATT, SNEGSKA (reference sequence). The CDR3 sequence is CSARWNTEAFF. The CDR3 DNA reads TGCAGTGCTAGGTGGAACACTGAAGCTTTCTTT.

The chain employs TRBV7-8 and TRBJ1-2; D is possibly TRBD1 (5 bases). V lost 0 bases and J lost 3, with 8 bases in between. The germline gives CDR1 SGHVS, CDR2 FQNEAQ. This CDR3 contains 14 residues. CDR3 protein: CASSLAGGDYGYTF. The CDR3 nucleotides are TGTGCCAGCAGCTTAGCGGGGGGGGACTATGGCTACACCTTC.

This chain connects TRBV6-1 to TRBJ1-5, with no clear D. Germline assignment: CDR1 MNHNS and CDR2 SASEGT. There are 15 residues in the CDR3. V was trimmed by 0 bases and J by 3 bases, leaving 9 bases between them. CDR3 sequence: CASSEAGRLNQPQHF. The CDR3 coding sequence is TGTGCCAGCAGTGAAGCCGGGCGTCTCAATCAGCCCCAGCATTTT.

V is TRBV6-5 and J is TRBJ1-3, with D unresolved. This CDR3 comprises 15 residues. Trimming removed 5 bases at V and 0 bases at J, with 11 bases between. The germline gives CDR1 MNHEY, CDR2 SVGAGI. The DNA for the CDR3 is TGTGCCAGCAGTCCTACAGCTTACTCTGGAAACACCATATATTTT. Translating it yields CASSPTAYSGNTIYF.